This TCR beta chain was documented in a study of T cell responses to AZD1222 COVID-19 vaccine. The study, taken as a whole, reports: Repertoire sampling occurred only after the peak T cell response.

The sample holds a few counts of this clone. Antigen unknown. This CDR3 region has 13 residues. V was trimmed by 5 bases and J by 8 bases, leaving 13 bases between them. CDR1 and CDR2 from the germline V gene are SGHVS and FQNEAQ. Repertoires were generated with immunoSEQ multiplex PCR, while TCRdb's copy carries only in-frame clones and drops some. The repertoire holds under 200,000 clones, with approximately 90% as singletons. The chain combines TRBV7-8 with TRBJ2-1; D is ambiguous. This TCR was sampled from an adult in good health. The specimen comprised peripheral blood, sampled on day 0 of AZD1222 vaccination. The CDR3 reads CASSPPRFDEQFF. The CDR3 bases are TGTGCCAGCAGCCCGCCCCGATTCGATGAGCAGTTCTTC.